Below, one TCR beta chain is given with its context. No antigen is known for it. The data stem from a study of T cells in localized non-small cell lung cancer. Whole-study results and caveats: Sequencing was restricted to one tumor region; therefore, heterogeneity remains possible. Higher T cell density in the blood was associated with longer overall survival, whereas higher adjacent-lung clonality associated with shorter survival. Adjacent uninvolved lung tissue had the highest T cell clonality, exceeding tumor.

This CDR3 has 14 residues. Germline values: CDR1 WSHSY, CDR2 SAAADI. Unmatched junction bases numbered 4, after V lost 4 bases and J lost 2 bases. The data were produced by immunoSEQ multiplex PCR, yet TCRdb's version contains in-frame clones alone and is incomplete. The sample holds 8,500 to 14,000 clones, less than 30% seen once. This rearrangement joins TRBV10-2 to TRBJ1-1; 7 bases are shared with TRBD1. The sequence derives from a man between 35 and 75 years old with stage I lung adenocarcinoma. This sample comprised lung tumor tissue, obtained before any cancer treatment. Here the CDR3 DNA reads TGCGCCAGCAGTGTAACAGGGGCAAACACTGAAGCTTTCTTT. Residues: CASSVTGANTEAFF.